What follows is one T cell receptor beta chain and its context. Its antigen is still unknown. The DNA is omitted, as the CDR3 cannot be located on it reliably, and the CDR3 follows TCRdb's listing. The data belong to a study of T cells in Graves' hyperthyroidism and ophthalmopathy. TCR beta CDR3 sequences were amplified from RNA transcripts. First-round RT-PCR targeting the TCR CDR3 was performed with the HTBI primer set. TCRdb independently ran MiXCR on the multiplex PCR reads; one entry per CDR3 protein. The repertoire holds roughly 99,000 distinct CDR3 sequences, with about 17% as singletons. CDR1 and CDR2 (germline): MDHEN, SYDVKM. The CDR3 comprises 23 residues, both ends counted. Study outcomes and limitations: Separating ophthalmopathy from stable hyperthyroidism was achieved by a 13 V-J model. A median about 6.2 months before onset, the model predicted ophthalmopathy.

This sequence originates from a woman between 50 and 59 years old with Graves' hyperthyroidism. Sequencing used blood. The chain recombines TRBV28 with TRBJ1-4; the table's D gene call, TRBD1, was not cross checked with the DNA. CDR3 residues: CASLDSTGYEQYFGPGANEKLFF.